Described below is a single TCR beta chain sequence and its context. Its target is unknown. The data originate from a study of blood T cells in healthy people across ages. Study observations and caveats: Long-lived donors had more naive CD4+ cells and higher diversity than aged donors. A strong correlation was seen between TCR beta diversity and naive T cell percentage. The authors considered diversity estimates from one million T cells to be underestimates.

Together with a sample-barcoded 5' primer, a J-beta primer mix was included in a second PCR lasting about 7 to 12 cycles. From the 5' RACE reads, TCRdb called clonotypes with MiXCR, one entry per CDR3 protein. The table lists approximately 1.5 million distinct CDR3 sequences, roughly 43% of them singletons. Germline V CDR1 and CDR2: DFQATT, SNEGSKA (reference sequence). This CDR3 is built from 13 residues. V dropped 2 bases and J dropped 4; count of bases not matched to a gene: 4. Specimen: blood. The chain joins TRBV20-1 to TRBJ1-2; TRBD1 matches at 7 bases. The source of this sequence is a woman aged 18-29 years in good health. CDR3 protein: CSARQQGSYGYTF. In nucleotides, the CDR3 is TGCAGTGCTAGACAACAGGGGAGCTATGGCTACACCTTC.